This paragraph covers one T cell receptor (beta chain) sequence. The germline CDR1 and CDR2 sequences are MNHEY and SMNVEV (reference sequence). Deletions cut 5 bases from V and 0 bases from J, with 14 bases between. The CDR3 is 15 residues long. The data were taken from a study of blood T cell repertoires in COVID-19. Study overall: Sources were T cells, B-cell-depleted T cells, or PBMCs; the material itself was cDNA or gDNA.

Method: immunoSEQ multiplex PCR; TCRdb's copy keeps in-frame clones and lacks some. The table records tens of thousands of clones, around 86% of them present only once. The source material was peripheral blood. The chain employs TRBV27 and TRBJ2-7; D is possibly TRBD1 (6 bases). This clonotype was sampled from a woman aged 55-70 years with acute or convalescent COVID-19. The CDR3: CASSPTGQSSYEQYF. The CDR3 nucleotides are TGTGCCAGCAGTCCGACGGGACAAAGCTCCTACGAGCAGTACTTC.